This is a list of T cell receptor beta chains from one sample in a study of post-analysis software for immune sequencing data. One entry per CDR3 protein results from TCRdb running MiXCR on the PCR reads. In the table there are roughly 800,000 distinct CDR3 sequences, about half of which are singletons. Material: blood. The receptors shown here come from a girl aged 5 to 17 with multiple sclerosis. CDR3s include the opening cysteine and the closing phenylalanine or tryptophan.

cdr3_aa v_call
CSVDSPGGYEQYF TRBV29-1
CASTNGVSETQYF TRBV6-6
CASSSSRDWSTDTQYF TRBV7-8
CSVEGLTEGTQYF TRBV29-1
CASSLSDYNEQFF TRBV27
CASSLGTGGADTQYF TRBV12-3/TRBV12-4
CASSAGMGTEAFF TRBV9
CASSLDGTPGLNYEQYF TRBV12-3/TRBV12-4
CASSPSGEYSPLHF TRBV7-2
CAIRGRESGTQYF TRBV10-3
CASSGPNTGELFF TRBV9
CASSLGSSPKLYEQYF TRBV7-2
CASSPLGQTIYGYTF TRBV5-5
CSASPAGLSQETQYF TRBV20-1
CASSWGPADHEQYF TRBV7-2
CASTSGQGGTEAFF TRBV12-3/TRBV12-4
CATSRDLGYGIYQETQYF TRBV15
CASSEAARGANEKRFF TRBV2
CAAREDRYNEQFF TRBV7-2
CASSLTSETQYF TRBV11-2
CASSFLAGSYGYTF TRBV12-3/TRBV12-4
CASSPLAGGPGYEQYF TRBV7-2
CASFGIGRRTEAFF TRBV19
CASSLRGGQGVGLYNEQFF TRBV7-6
CASSSGQFQPQHF TRBV5-6
CSVEVGTQYF TRBV29-1
CASSLGIAASNNEQFF TRBV7-9